Shown below are 5 T cell receptor beta chains from a single sample sequenced in a study of T-cell reconstitution after alpha-beta-depleted transplantation in children. The TCRbeta library was prepared with unique molecular identifiers. A single record per CDR3 protein comes from TCRdb applying MiXCR to the PCR reads. There are around 490,000 distinct CDR3 sequences in the sample; about 10% occur only once, and about 15% lies in the top ten. The sample in question was PBMCs, mostly from graft donor cells, obtained 180 days after TCRalphabeta/CD19-depleted stem cell transplant. All receptors come from a female patient aged 2-15 years who had a stem cell transplant for aplastic anemia, so the T cells may come from the graft donor.

V gene TRBV29-1 combines with J gene TRBJ1-2, with 8 bases that match TRBD1. Trimming at V came to 6 bases and at J to 4 bases, leaving 7 bases not matched to a gene. The CDR3 length is 13 residues. The germline CDR1 and CDR2 sequences are SQVTM and ANQGSEA. CDR3 amino acids: CSVWAGGFYGYTF. The CDR3 DNA is TGCAGCGTCTGGGCAGGGGGCTTCTATGGCTACACCTTC.

This clonotype was picked up a small number of times. The V gene is TRBV6-2 or TRBV6-3, the J gene TRBJ2-1; the D gene is possibly TRBD2 (6 bases). The germline V gene has CDR1 MNHEY and CDR2 SVGEGT. V lost 1 base, J lost 8 bases, and 6 bases lay in between. The CDR3 runs 12 residues. The CDR3 bases are TGTGCCAGCAGTTACTGGGGGGATGAGCAGTTCTTC. This translates into CASSYWGDEQFF.

A few counts support this clonotype. The chain uses TRBV12-3 or TRBV12-4 and TRBJ2-1; 15 bases align to TRBD2. There are 17 residues in the CDR3. The ends lost 5 bases at V and 5 bases at J; junction bases unmatched: 7. CDR3 loop: CASSPRTSGGADNEQFF. The CDR3, as DNA: TGTGCCAGCAGTCCCCGGACTAGCGGGGGGGCGGACAATGAGCAGTTCTTC.

This clonotype has only a few counts. CDR3 in amino acids: CASSESPGDFEFYEQYF. Written as DNA, the CDR3 is TGTGCCAGCAGTGAATCCCCGGGGGACTTTGAATTCTACGAGCAGTACTTC. The chain recombines TRBV25-1 with TRBJ2-7; possible D gene TRBD2, 6 bases. Germline CDR1 MGHDK, CDR2 SYGVNS. This CDR3 is 17 amino acids long. V was pared by 1 base and J by 3 bases, with 19 bases between.

This clonotype was seen repeatedly, ten times or more. V usage is TRBV9 and J usage is TRBJ2-7, with 10 bases lining up with TRBD2. Trimming took 4 bases from V and 2 from J; bases not matched to a gene: 6. Germline values: CDR1 SGDLS, CDR2 YYNGEE. The CDR3 covers 15 residues. The CDR3 region has the DNA TGTGCCAGCAGCTCCGTAGCGGGAGGCACCTACGAGCAGTACTTC. Translation gives CASSSVAGGTYEQYF. Full variable domain (missing parts from reference TRBV9 and TRBJ2-7): DSGVTQTPKHLITATGQRVTLRCSPRSGDLSVYWYQQSLDQGLQFLIQYYNGEERAKGNILERFSAQQFPDLHSELNLSSLELGDSALYFCASSSVAGGTYEQYFGPGTRLTVT.